This is a list of T cell receptor beta chains from one sample in a study of T cell responses to AZD1222 COVID-19 vaccine. Using immunoSEQ multiplex PCR, the repertoire was profiled, and TCRdb retains in-frame clones only, with some absent. The sample includes under 200,000 clones, around nine tenths of them seen just once. The specimen comprised peripheral blood, sampled 28 days after the second AZD1222 dose. The source is an adult who received the AZD1222 COVID-19 vaccine. Both conserved end residues are part of each CDR3. The order of the fields is V gene, J gene, D gene, clone size, CDR3 protein, CDR3 DNA. D genes are given only for firm matches. The size of a clone is reported for some rows only, either as once, few or many, or as a class for expanded clones.

TRBV11-3	TRBJ1-1	.	.	CASSLDLAAGALPLNTEAFF	TGTGCCAGCAGCTTAGATCTCGCGGCGGGGGCTCTACCGTTGAACACTGAAGCTTTCTTT
TRBV19	TRBJ1-2	TRBD1	few	CASSTRGTANYGYTF	TGTGCCAGTAGCACCCGAGGGACAGCGAACTATGGCTACACCTTC
TRBV7-2	TRBJ1-5	TRBD1	once	CASSLDRYNQPQHF	TGTGCCAGCAGCTTGGACAGGTACAATCAGCCCCAGCATTTT
TRBV5-1	TRBJ1-2	TRBD1	.	CASSYDRGPGYGYTF	TGCGCCAGCAGCTACGACAGGGGGCCTGGGTATGGCTACACCTTC
TRBV6-5	TRBJ2-5	.	.	CASSYAEGETQYF	TGTGCCAGCAGCTATGCGGAGGGTGAGACCCAGTACTTC
TRBV7-6	TRBJ2-2	TRBD1	few	CASSPSGQRVNTGELFF	TGTGCCAGCAGCCCCTCGGGACAGAGAGTTAACACCGGGGAGCTGTTTTTT
TRBV14	TRBJ1-1	.	once	CASSQLGADTEAFF	TGTGCCAGCAGCCAACTGGGGGCGGACACTGAAGCTTTCTTT
TRBV9	TRBJ2-2	.	.	CASSVTATNTGELFF	TGTGCCAGCAGCGTCACAGCAACGAACACCGGGGAGCTGTTTTTT
TRBV30	TRBJ2-7	.	.	CAWRARGGVSYEQYF	TGTGCCTGGAGGGCGAGGGGTGGGGTCTCCTACGAGCAGTACTTC
TRBV25-1	TRBJ2-6	.	.	CASKHSGANVLTF	TGTGCCAGCAAGCACTCTGGGGCCAACGTCCTGACTTTC
TRBV7-3	TRBJ2-1	TRBD2	.	CASSLRSGGSYNEQFF	TGTGCCAGCAGCTTAAGGAGCGGGGGATCCTACAATGAGCAGTTCTTC
TRBV5-1	TRBJ2-2	TRBD1	.	CASSLDRGRNGELFF	TGCGCCAGCAGCTTGGACAGGGGGCGAAACGGGGAGCTGTTTTTT
TRBV18	TRBJ2-3	.	.	CASSSRDTQYF	TGTGCCAGCTCATCCCGAGATACGCAGTATTTT
TRBV19	TRBJ2-6	.	once	CATWDWGAGANVLTF	TGTGCCACCTGGGACTGGGGGGCTGGGGCCAACGTCCTGACTTTC
TRBV28	TRBJ2-7	.	.	CASSQDAYEQYF	TGTGCCAGCTCTCAAGACGCCTACGAGCAGTACTTC
TRBV28	TRBJ1-1	TRBD1	.	CASREDRGLGEAFF	TGTGCCAGCAGGGAAGACAGGGGGCTTGGTGAAGCTTTCTTT
TRBV15	TRBJ2-2	.	.	CATSPPVRSSNTGELFF	TGTGCCACCAGCCCCCCGGTTCGGTCCTCGAACACCGGGGAGCTGTTTTTT
TRBV29-1	TRBJ2-1	.	few	CSVERNEQFF	TGCAGCGTAGAGCGCAATGAGCAGTTCTTC
TRBV7-8	TRBJ2-5	TRBD2	.	CASSKGLAETQYF	TGTGCCAGCAGCAAGGGACTAGCAGAGACCCAGTACTTC
TRBV6-4	TRBJ2-1	.	once	CATLAVPKVCKYNEQFF	TGTGCCACCTTAGCGGTCCCCAAGGTGTGTAAATACAATGAGCAGTTCTTC
TRBV6-1	TRBJ1-1	.	.	CASSEVRGVLNTEAFF	TGTGCCAGCAGTGAAGTAAGGGGCGTCCTAAACACTGAAGCTTTCTTT
TRBV28	TRBJ2-5	TRBD1	.	CASRGGQGPQETQYF	TGTGCCAGCAGGGGTGGACAGGGACCCCAAGAGACCCAGTACTTC
TRBV7-2	TRBJ2-7	.	once	CASSFSGSDWEQYF	TGTGCCAGCAGCTTTTCCGGTTCGGATTGGGAGCAGTACTTC
TRBV7-2	TRBJ2-1	.	.	CASSLSMIEQFF	TGTGCCAGCAGCTTATCTATGATAGAGCAGTTCTTC
TRBV12-5	TRBJ1-1	.	.	CASGINGNTEAFF	TGTGCTAGTGGTATCAATGGGAACACTGAAGCTTTCTTT
TRBV3-1/TRBV3-2	TRBJ2-7	TRBD2	.	CASSQELAEGYEQYF	TGTGCCAGCAGCCAAGAACTAGCGGAGGGCTACGAGCAGTACTTC
TRBV7-2	TRBJ2-5	.	.	CASSLVATQETQYF	TGTGCCAGCAGCTTAGTAGCTACTCAAGAGACCCAGTACTTC
TRBV5-1	TRBJ2-7	TRBD2	.	CASSGSSGPSDEQYF	TGCGCCAGCAGCGGATCTAGCGGGCCCTCCGACGAGCAGTACTTC
TRBV7-9	TRBJ1-6	TRBD1	.	CASSLVSGQPHF	TGTGCCAGCAGCTTAGTGTCGGGACAGCCCCACTTT
TRBV12-5	TRBJ1-5	TRBD1	.	CASGYPGTACRSNQPQHF	TGTGCTAGTGGTTACCCGGGGACAGCGTGCCGGAGCAATCAGCCCCAGCATTTT
TRBV27	TRBJ2-3	TRBD2	.	CASSLVGTGTRKATQYF	TGTGCCAGCAGTTTGGTGGGTACCGGGACTAGAAAAGCTACGCAGTATTTT
TRBV10-3	TRBJ2-7	TRBD2	.	CATRREIDQYF	TGTGCCACCCGGCGGGAGATCGACCAGTACTTC
TRBV19	TRBJ1-3	.	few	CASNSRPTSSGNTIYF	TGTGCCAGTAATTCGAGACCAACTAGCTCTGGAAACACCATATATTTT
TRBV19	TRBJ2-7	.	.	CASSTPGFYEQYF	TGTGCCAGTAGTACCCCAGGGTTCTACGAGCAGTACTTC
TRBV7-3	TRBJ2-5	TRBD2	.	CASSLGLAGETQYF	TGTGCCAGCAGCTTGGGACTAGCGGGAGAGACCCAGTACTTC
TRBV19	TRBJ2-5	TRBD1	.	CASSMDRGQIETQYF	TGTGCCAGTAGTATGGACAGGGGGCAAATAGAGACCCAGTACTTC
TRBV5-1	TRBJ2-2	.	once	CASSRNPTNTGELFF	TGCGCCAGCAGCAGGAACCCTACGAACACCGGGGAGCTGTTTTTT
TRBV7-2	TRBJ1-3	TRBD1	.	CASSLFSGGGNTIYF	TGTGCCAGCAGCTTATTCTCAGGGGGTGGAAACACCATATATTTT
TRBV18	TRBJ2-3	.	.	CASSPSGTDTQYF	TGTGCCAGCTCACCATCCGGGACAGATACGCAGTATTTT
TRBV7-2	TRBJ2-1	.	.	CASSSQVSASYNEQFF	TGTGCCAGCAGCTCCCAAGTCAGCGCTTCCTACAATGAGCAGTTCTTC
TRBV7-9	TRBJ1-4	.	.	CATQPGQYQNEKLFF	TGTGCCACTCAACCCGGACAGTACCAAAATGAAAAACTGTTTTTT
TRBV9	TRBJ2-2	TRBD2	.	CASSPLGSGGTGELFF	TGTGCCAGCAGCCCCCTAGGTAGCGGGGGTACCGGGGAGCTGTTTTTT
TRBV6-2/TRBV6-3	TRBJ1-2	.	.	CASSYSRRAYGYTF	TGTGCCAGCAGTTACTCACGGCGGGCCTATGGCTACACCTTC
TRBV7-7	TRBJ2-1	TRBD2	.	CASSLRLAEQSSYNEQFF	TGTGCTAGCAGCTTACGACTAGCGGAGCAGAGCTCCTACAATGAGCAGTTCTTC
TRBV7-2	TRBJ1-3	.	.	CASSLQTQGKPGNTIYF	TGTGCCAGCAGCCTCCAGACACAGGGAAAACCCGGAAACACCATATATTTT
TRBV2	TRBJ2-2	.	.	CASTLAGRDGELFF	TGTGCCAGCACCCTAGCAGGCCGAGACGGGGAGCTGTTTTTT
TRBV6-2/TRBV6-3	TRBJ2-5	.	.	CASSFRRGIRETQYF	TGTGCCAGCAGTTTCCGGAGGGGGATCCGAGAGACCCAGTACTTC
TRBV28	TRBJ2-7	.	.	CASSSGGTYEQYF	TGTGCCAGCAGTTCGGGCGGGACCTACGAGCAGTACTTC
TRBV6-4	TRBJ2-2	TRBD2	few	CASSDTSGSTGELFF	TGTGCCAGCAGTGACACTAGCGGGAGCACCGGGGAGCTGTTTTTT
TRBV4-3	TRBJ1-1	.	.	CASSPGPTTTEAFF	TGCGCCAGCAGCCCGGGCCCCACTACAACTGAAGCTTTCTTT
TRBV5-1	TRBJ2-5	.	.	CASSLAQETQYF	TGCGCCAGCAGCTTGGCCCAAGAGACCCAGTACTTC